A selection of T cell receptor beta chains follows, all from one sample in a study of shared clonotypes between healthy human individuals. TCRdb's table, derived via immunoSEQ multiplex PCR, lists solely in-frame clones and lacks some. The sample contains under 2.5 million clones, roughly 92% of which appear only once. Material for sequencing was naive CD4+ T cells from PBMCs. These receptors were obtained from a man aged 18-30 years in good health. Some clones in this sample may be carry-over from other donors' samples. Each CDR3 is given with its conserved first and last residue. A D gene is named only where the DNA matches it firmly. Clone size is stated in some rows and not others, as once, few, many or a class when expanded.

D gene,V gene,J gene,clone size,CDR3 protein,CDR3 DNA
TRBD2,TRBV5-1,TRBJ2-3,.,CASSLVAGDHTDTQYF,TGCGCCAGCAGCTTGGTTGCGGGAGACCACACAGATACGCAGTATTTT
TRBD1,TRBV4-3,TRBJ1-2,.,CASSQGAGQGSYGYTF,TGCGCCAGCAGCCAAGGAGCGGGACAGGGGTCCTATGGCTACACCTTC
TRBD1,TRBV28,TRBJ2-7,.,CASYPTGGEQYF,TGTGCCAGCTACCCCACAGGGGGAGAGCAGTACTTC
.,TRBV7-8,TRBJ1-2,.,CASSLGRPSDGYTF,TGTGCCAGCAGCTTAGGACGGCCTTCTGACGGCTACACCTTC
TRBD1,TRBV2,TRBJ2-7,.,CASNDRATAYEQYF,TGTGCCAGCAATGACAGGGCTACGGCCTACGAGCAGTACTTC
.,TRBV7-8,TRBJ2-3,.,CASSSRGFYGDTQYF,TGTGCCAGCAGCTCCCGGGGGTTTTACGGAGATACGCAGTATTTT
TRBD1,TRBV7-9,TRBJ2-7,.,CASRQGAGEQYF,TGTGCCAGCCGACAGGGGGCGGGGGAGCAGTACTTC
.,TRBV5-8,TRBJ1-5,.,CASSSGGQPQHF,TGTGCCAGCAGCTCGGGGGGTCAGCCCCAGCATTTT
.,TRBV5-1,TRBJ2-3,once,CASSLIPENTDTQYF,TGCGCCAGCAGCTTAATACCGGAGAACACAGATACGCAGTATTTT
.,TRBV10-3,TRBJ1-2,.,CAIRDDRKYNYGYTF,TGTGCCATCCGCGATGACAGGAAGTATAACTATGGCTACACCTTC
TRBD1,TRBV28,TRBJ2-1,once,CASSFGMLGQGPGNEQFF,TGTGCCAGCAGTTTTGGTATGTTGGGACAGGGGCCCGGCAATGAGCAGTTCTTC
TRBD1,TRBV5-1,TRBJ2-5,once,CASSAGQGKETQYF,TGCGCCAGCAGCGCGGGACAGGGGAAAGAGACCCAGTACTTC
TRBD1,TRBV27,TRBJ1-2,.,CASSSWDRVANYGYTF,TGTGCCAGCAGTTCATGGGACAGGGTGGCGAACTATGGCTACACCTTC
TRBD1,TRBV5-1,TRBJ1-1,once,CASSLQGAINTEAFF,TGCGCCAGCAGCTTACAGGGGGCTATAAACACTGAAGCTTTCTTT
.,TRBV28,TRBJ1-1,.,CASSSLRIENTEAFF,TGTGCCAGCAGTTCCCTAAGAATTGAGAACACTGAAGCTTTCTTT
.,TRBV28,TRBJ2-7,.,CASSQRSYEQYF,TGTGCCAGCAGTCAAAGATCCTACGAGCAGTACTTC
TRBD1,TRBV19,TRBJ2-5,.,CASSTLTGQETQYF,TGTGCCAGTAGTACCTTGACAGGGCAAGAGACCCAGTACTTC
.,TRBV4-2,TRBJ2-1,.,CASSRGVGNEQFF,TGTGCCAGCAGCCGGGGGGTGGGCAATGAGCAGTTCTTC
.,TRBV6-6,TRBJ2-5,.,CASVYRWGARETQYF,TGTGCCAGCGTCTACCGATGGGGGGCCCGGGAGACCCAGTACTTC
.,TRBV5-4,TRBJ2-3,.,CASSLSGSTDTQYF,TGTGCCAGCAGCTTAAGTGGTAGCACAGATACGCAGTATTTT
.,TRBV2,TRBJ2-5,.,CASSPRQTETQYF,TGTGCCAGCAGCCCGAGGCAGACGGAGACCCAGTACTTC
.,TRBV7-2,TRBJ1-1,few,CASSPRRRTEAFF,TGTGCCAGCAGCCCCCGTCGGCGGACTGAAGCTTTCTTT
TRBD1,TRBV27,TRBJ2-5,.,CASSLLGQGETQYF,TGTGCCAGCAGTTTATTGGGACAGGGAGAGACCCAGTACTTC
.,TRBV5-1,TRBJ1-2,once,CASSFGPYGYTF,TGCGCCAGCAGCTTTGGGCCGTATGGCTACACCTTC
.,TRBV23-1,TRBJ1-1,.,CASSPTESNTEAFF,TGCGCCAGCAGTCCTACCGAGTCTAACACTGAAGCTTTCTTT
.,TRBV7-2,TRBJ1-1,.,CASTLEEGLTEAFF,TGTGCCAGCACACTGGAGGAGGGTTTGACTGAAGCTTTCTTT
.,TRBV5-4,TRBJ1-2,.,CASSFDGFYGYTF,TGTGCCAGCAGCTTCGACGGCTTCTATGGCTACACCTTC
.,TRBV11-2,TRBJ2-7,.,CASSSTRYEQYF,TGTGCCAGCAGCTCAACTAGGTACGAGCAGTACTTC
.,TRBV19,TRBJ1-2,.,CASSISYLANYGYTF,TGTGCCAGTAGTATCTCTTATTTAGCTAACTATGGCTACACCTTC
.,TRBV28,TRBJ1-3,.,CASSSSPGATVSGNTIYF,TGTGCCAGCAGTTCAAGTCCAGGGGCTACGGTTTCTGGAAACACCATATATTTT
TRBD2,TRBV18,TRBJ2-1,.,CASSPGLASSYNEQFF,TGTGCCAGCTCACCAGGACTAGCAAGCTCCTACAATGAGCAGTTCTTC
TRBD1,TRBV18,TRBJ1-2,.,CASSPGTGSLFIRGYTF,TGTGCCAGCTCACCAGGGACAGGGTCCTTGTTTATCCGGGGCTACACCTTC
TRBD1,TRBV5-1,TRBJ2-5,.,CASSLAGQGGETQYF,TGCGCCAGCAGCTTGGCCGGACAGGGTGGGGAGACCCAGTACTTC